Here is one T cell receptor beta chain with its context. CDR1 is MDHEN, CDR2 SYDVKM, per germline. This CDR3 has 14 residues. Between the trimmed V and J ends, which lost 6 bases and 4 bases, there was a span of 15 bases. Recovery meant two consecutive negative NP/OP PCR tests, professional clearance, or resolved symptoms. Source study methods: Estimates of nucleated cell counts were drawn from the amplification of reference gene primers. TCRdb's table, derived via immunoSEQ multiplex PCR, lists solely in-frame clones and lacks some. From that table come the V and J calls and clone size; the DNA was used to work out D and trimming. This table holds 140,000 to 150,000 clones, roughly 75% found once. This entry belongs to a study of blood T cell repertoires in COVID-19.

Sequenced material: PBMCs or T cells enriched from blood (not recorded which). The chain uses TRBV28 and TRBJ1-1; D possibly corresponds to TRBD1 (5 bases). The receptor's source is a woman between 45 and 60 years old who had recovered from COVID-19. The CDR3 region is CASRLSGLGTEAFF. The CDR3 coding sequence is TGTGCCAGCAGGCTATCAGGGCTGGGCACTGAAGCTTTCTTT.